A single sample gave rise to the 20 T cell receptor beta chains below, sequenced in a study of siplizumab effects on memory and regulatory T cells. Libraries were prepared by immunoSEQ multiplex PCR; TCRdb keeps only in-frame clonotypes and omits some of them. The sample lists approximately 70,000 clones; 91% were seen once. The sample taken for sequencing was CD8+ T cells sorted from blood. The receptor set was obtained from a human donor in good health.

The gene calls are TRBV10-3 and TRBJ2-7; possible D gene TRBD1, 5 bases. The germline V and J ends were trimmed by 4 bases and 5 bases, with 12 bases remaining between them. CDR1 and CDR2 (germline): ENHRY, SYGVKD. CDR3 size: 13 residues. CDR3 sequence: CAISAVRENEQYF. The CDR3 DNA is TGTGCCATCAGTGCAGTCAGGGAAAACGAGCAGTACTTC.

The rearrangement joins TRBV12-5 to TRBJ2-7; tentatively, D is TRBD1 (6 bases). The CDR3 covers 12 residues. V was trimmed by 3 bases and J by 6 bases, leaving 9 bases between them. Germline CDR1 reads LGHNT; CDR2 reads FRNRAP. DNA of the CDR3: TGTGCTAGTGGTTTAGGGGGAGCCGAGCAGTACTTC. This codes for CASGLGGAEQYF. Full variable domain (remainder filled in from reference TRBV12-5 and TRBJ2-7): DARVTQTPRHKVTEMGQEVTMRCQPILGHNTVFWYRQTMMQGLELLAYFRNRAPLDDSGMPKDRFSAEMPDATLATLKIQPSEPRDSAVYFCASGLGGAEQYFGPGTRLTVT.

This rearrangement joins TRBV4-1 to TRBJ2-4; maybe TRBD2 (7 bases). Trimming took off 6 bases at V and 0 bases at J, with 18 bases between the two ends. CDR3 size: 17 residues. Looked up from germline, CDR1 is MGHRA and CDR2 is YSYEKL. The CDR3: CASSVEGGEIAKNIQYF. The CDR3 DNA follows: TGCGCCAGCAGTGTCGAGGGGGGGGAGATAGCCAAAAACATTCAGTACTTC.

The chain uses TRBV21-1 and TRBJ2-5; the table calls TRBD1, which could not be checked here. TRBV21-1 is a known pseudogene. CDR3 length equals 15 residues. CDR3 coding DNA: TGTGCCAGCAGCACCAAAAAGGACAGGGGAGAGACCCAGTACTTC. As protein: CASSTKKDRGETQYF.

The chain recombines TRBV10-2 with TRBJ2-7; D is uncertain. Trimming left V 2 bases short and J 1 base short, with 6 bases between. Germline-derived CDR1 and CDR2 are WSHSY and SAAADI. This CDR3 has 13 amino acids. The CDR3 is CASSEAGSYEQYF. In DNA, the CDR3 is TGCGCCAGCAGTGAGGCCGGATCCTACGAGCAGTACTTC.

The chain joins TRBV5-5 to TRBJ2-3; 9 bases align to TRBD2. With V trimmed by 1 base and J by 5 bases, 14 bases remained unmatched. This CDR3 spans 18 amino acids. Germline CDR1 SGHKS, CDR2 YYEKEE (reference sequence). CDR3 loop: CASSLYPPGGRAGDTQYF. The DNA for the CDR3 is TGTGCCAGCAGCTTGTACCCCCCCGGCGGGAGGGCCGGAGATACGCAGTATTTT.

This chain connects TRBV29-1 to TRBJ2-1; 11 nucleotides agree with TRBD2. The J segment lost 10 bases and the V segment lost 5 bases, leaving 10 bases of the junction unmatched. Germline V lookup: CDR1 SQVTM, CDR2 ANQGSEA. CDR3 length: 14 residues. This chain's CDR3 is CSVHLAGGWGEQFF. CDR3 nucleotide sequence: TGCAGCGTTCATCTAGCGGGAGGATGGGGAGAGCAGTTCTTC.

V usage is TRBV4-1 and J usage is TRBJ1-2; a weak D match, TRBD1 (5 bases). The V and J ends lost 3 bases and 2 bases respectively, with 13 bases between them. This CDR3 comprises 15 residues. The germline gives CDR1 MGHRA, CDR2 YSYEKL. This chain's CDR3 is CASSQPDIRNYGYTF. In DNA form, the CDR3 reads TGCGCCAGCAGCCAGCCGGACATTCGGAACTATGGCTACACCTTC.

This chain uses TRBV5-6 with TRBJ1-1, with 8 bases fitting TRBD1. There are 14 residues in the CDR3. Germline V gene sequence: CDR1 SGHDT, CDR2 YYEEEE. After removal of 5 bases from V and 0 bases from J, the junction contained 3 bases not matched to a gene. This CDR3 reads CASSGDRLNTEAFF. DNA of the CDR3: TGTGCCAGCAGTGGGGACAGGCTGAACACTGAAGCTTTCTTT.

The J gene is TRBJ2-7, the V gene TRBV27, with D perhaps matching TRBD2 (6 bases). Germline CDR1 is MNHEY and CDR2 is SMNVEV (reference sequence). V lost 2 bases and J lost 2, with 10 bases in between. The CDR3 consists of 14 residues. The CDR3 loop reads CASSLGLATYEQYF. The CDR3 DNA follows: TGTGCCAGCAGTTTAGGGCTAGCGACCTACGAGCAGTACTTC.

With respect to this clone: The same CDR3 also results from other DNA sequences found in this sample. The chain links TRBV27 to TRBJ2-7; no clear D. This CDR3 is 13 amino acids long. V was trimmed by 3 bases and J by 2 bases, leaving 8 bases between them. Germline V gene sequence: CDR1 MNHEY, CDR2 SMNVEV (reference sequence). The CDR3 here is CASSLAGPYEQYF. The CDR3 DNA reads as TGTGCCAGCAGTTTGGCAGGCCCCTACGAGCAGTACTTC.

The J gene is TRBJ2-5, the V gene TRBV28; 7 nucleotides line up with TRBD1. The assigned J gene may be wrong: the sequence end matches TRBJ2-7 better. CDR1 MDHEN and CDR2 SYDVKM come from the germline V gene. CDR3 length: 14 residues. The CDR3 DNA follows: TGTGCCAGCACCGCAACCGGGACAGCTTACGAGCAGTACTTC. Its translation: CASTATGTAYEQYF.

V and J are TRBV27 and TRBJ2-7; a possible D gene is TRBD1 (5 bases). The CDR3 runs to 15 residues. The V gene's germline CDR1 is MNHEY and CDR2 SMNVEV (reference sequence). Trimming stripped 3 bases from V and 2 bases from J, with 14 bases between. CDR3 sequence: CASSFVLDKTYEQYF. The DNA for the CDR3 is TGTGCCAGCAGTTTCGTTTTGGACAAGACCTACGAGCAGTACTTC.

CDR3 sequence reads: CASSLAHGEQYF. Here the CDR3 DNA reads TGTGCCAGCAGCTTAGCGCACGGCGAGCAGTACTTC. The chain couples TRBV7-6 to TRBJ2-7; D is unresolved. Trimming took 0 bases from V and 6 from J, leaving 6 bases between them. This CDR3 contains 12 residues. Per the germline V gene, CDR1 is SGHVS and CDR2 is FNYEAQ. The variable domain in full, completed from reference TRBV7-6 and TRBJ2-7, reads GAGVSQSPRYKVTKRGQDVALRCDPISGHVSLYWYRQALGQGPEFLTYFNYEAQQDKSGLPNDRFSAERPEGSISTLTIQRTEQRDSAMYRCASSLAHGEQYFGPGTRLTVT.

This chain joins TRBV7-9 and TRBJ1-2; TRBD1 agrees at 8 bases. Per germline, CDR1 SEHNR and CDR2 FQNEAQ (reference sequence). The CDR3 length is 18 residues. Unmatched junction bases numbered 18, after V lost 5 bases and J lost 4 bases. The CDR3 sequence: CASSRSGTGVLKPYGYTF. In DNA, the CDR3 is TGTGCCAGCAGCCGTTCTGGGACAGGAGTCCTCAAACCCTATGGCTACACCTTC.

The chain employs TRBV4-1 and TRBJ2-2; 8 bases map to TRBD1. This CDR3 has 15 residues. Germline trimming cut 8 bases from V and 6 bases from J; bases unmatched to any gene: 11. In germline, CDR1 is MGHRA, CDR2 YSYEKL. As DNA, the CDR3 is TGCGCCAGCCGCCCTTCAGGGGGCGCCCCCGGGGAGCTGTTTTTT. Translation gives CASRPSGGAPGELFF.

V gene TRBV6-5 combines with J gene TRBJ2-7; D remains unclear. CDR1 is MNHEY and CDR2 is SVGAGI in the germline V gene. The CDR3 is 15 amino acids. The germline V and J ends were trimmed by 2 bases and 2 bases, with 13 bases remaining between them. DNA of the CDR3: TGTGCCAGCAGTTACGTTGGGGTAGGCACCTACGAGCAGTACTTC. Protein product: CASSYVGVGTYEQYF.

The chain carries TRBV27 and TRBJ2-1; 15 bases agree with TRBD2. CDR1 and CDR2 from the germline V gene are MNHEY and SMNVEV (reference sequence). The CDR3 contains 16 residues. After removal of 3 bases from V and 10 bases from J, the junction contained 7 bases not matched to a gene. The CDR3 protein is CASSFYGLAGGAEQFF. Here the CDR3 DNA reads TGTGCCAGCAGTTTCTATGGACTAGCGGGAGGGGCCGAGCAGTTCTTC.

The gene calls are TRBV2 and TRBJ2-7, with 8 positions matching TRBD1. CDR1 SNHLY and CDR2 FYNNEI come from the germline V gene. Trimming at V came to 6 bases and at J to 0 bases, leaving 7 bases not matched to a gene. CDR3 length equals 15 residues. The CDR3 DNA reads TGTGCCAGCAGCGTCGGACAGGGTTACTCCTACGAGCAGTACTTC. It translates to CASSVGQGYSYEQYF.

The chain joins TRBV11-3 to TRBJ2-5; 8 nucleotides align to TRBD1. Trimming took 2 bases from V and 1 from J; bases not matched to a gene: 9. This CDR3 region has 17 residues. Germline CDR1 reads SGHNT; CDR2 reads YENEEA. DNA of the CDR3: TGTGCCAGCAGCTTACGGACAGGGCTAGCTGTCCAAGAGACCCAGTACTTC. Protein product: CASSLRTGLAVQETQYF.